The 24 T cell receptor beta chains listed next were all sequenced from one sample in a study of T cells in Graves' hyperthyroidism and ophthalmopathy. TCR beta CDR3 sequences were amplified from RNA transcripts. TCR CDR3 underwent first-round RT-PCR with the HTBI primer set. TCRdb itself ran the multiplex PCR reads through MiXCR, one entry per CDR3 protein. The sample has roughly 500,000 distinct CDR3 sequences; 11% to 15% are singletons. The sequenced sample consisted of blood. The receptors derive from a woman under 40 with Graves' hyperthyroidism that later progressed to Graves' ophthalmopathy.

A few counts support this clonotype. The chain recombines TRBV7-6 with TRBJ2-3; D is possibly TRBD2 (5 bases). This CDR3 region has 13 residues. Germline loops: CDR1 SGHVS, CDR2 FNYEAQ. V was clipped by 0 bases and J by 8 bases, with 9 bases between them. CDR3 nucleotide sequence: TGTGCCAGCAGCTTAGCGGTCGAGGGTACGCAGTATTTT. Translated: CASSLAVEGTQYF.

This clonotype was counted a few times. The chain recombines TRBV4-1 with TRBJ1-2, with D possibly being TRBD1 (5 bases). CDR1 is MGHRA and CDR2 is YSYEKL in the germline V gene. V was shortened by 4 bases and J by 5 bases, with 20 bases between the two germline ends. The CDR3 is 16 residues long. The CDR3 bases are TGCGCCAGCAGCCCCAACCCAGGGTCGGTTATTTATGGCTACACCTTC. Amino acid sequence: CASSPNPGSVIYGYTF.

Ten or more counts support this clonotype. The chain uses TRBV12-3 or TRBV12-4 and TRBJ1-2, with D possibly being TRBD1 (6 bases). The V and J ends lost 10 bases and 7 bases respectively, with 7 bases between them. The CDR3 length is 9 residues. CDR3 loop: CAIQGGYTF. The CDR3 nucleotides are TGTGCCATACAGGGTGGCTACACCTTC.

The chain couples TRBV7-9 to TRBJ2-2; 7 bases agree with TRBD2. Trimming cost V 1 base and J 4 bases; bases outside gene matches: 12. CDR3 size: 18 residues. CDR1 and CDR2 (germline): SEHNR, FQNEAQ (reference sequence). As DNA, the CDR3 is TGTGCCAGCAGCTTAGTTGGCGGGAGCGGCTTAGGCACCGGGGAGCTGTTTTTT. Translated, it gives CASSLVGGSGLGTGELFF.

In its sample, this clonotype was seen many times. The chain recombines TRBV12-3 or TRBV12-4 with TRBJ1-2; D may be TRBD1 (5 bases). The CDR3 is 13 residues long. Trimming removed 7 bases from V and 5 bases from J, with 14 bases in between. The DNA of the CDR3 is TGTGCCAGCACCTTGGGGCATGTTTATGGCTACACCTTC. As protein: CASTLGHVYGYTF.

This clonotype was counted many times. This rearrangement joins TRBV6-2 or TRBV6-3 to TRBJ1-1; unclear D gene. The ends were cut back, 6 bases at V and 5 bases at J, with 25 bases in the middle. This CDR3 is built from 17 residues. Germline loops: CDR1 MNHEY, CDR2 SVGEGT. The CDR3 DNA sequence: TGTGCCAGCAGCCCCTCCCCAACGGACTATTCCGGGACTGAAGCTTTCTTT. It specifies CASSPSPTDYSGTEAFF.

This clonotype was counted ten times or more. The rearrangement links TRBV7-8 to TRBJ2-1; TRBD1 matches 11 bases. CDR1 and CDR2 from the germline V gene are SGHVS and FQNEAQ. The length of the CDR3 is 16 residues. Trimming at V came to 1 base and at J to 8 bases, leaving 7 bases not matched to a gene. This chain's CDR3 is CASSLERTGGQDEQFF. As DNA, the CDR3 is TGTGCCAGCAGCTTAGAACGGACAGGGGGCCAGGATGAGCAGTTCTTC.

This clonotype has a handful of counts. The chain joins TRBV24-1 to TRBJ1-3, with D tentatively TRBD1 (6 bases). V was clipped by 4 bases and J by 4 bases, with 19 bases between them. The V gene's germline CDR1 is KGHDR and CDR2 SFDVKD. This CDR3 has 17 residues. The CDR3 sequence is CATSDGTGTTAGNTIYF. DNA for the CDR3: TGTGCCACCAGTGACGGTACCGGGACAACGGCCGGAAACACCATATATTTT.

This rearrangement joins TRBV6-1 to TRBJ2-5, with TRBD1 matching 10 bases. This CDR3 contains 16 residues. Germline V gives CDR1 MNHNS, CDR2 SASEGT. V was clipped by 5 bases and J by 2 bases; unmatched bases: 8. For the CDR3, the DNA is TGTGCCAGCAGTCCTCGGACAGGGGGGTGGCAAGAGACCCAGTACTTC. Translated: CASSPRTGGWQETQYF.

This clonotype was seen a few times. V is TRBV4-1 and J is TRBJ2-1, with 9 positions matching TRBD2. The CDR3 spans 18 residues. Germline V gene lookup returns CDR1 MGHRA and CDR2 YSYEKL. J lost 0 bases, V lost 1 base, and 7 bases had no gene match. DNA for the CDR3: TGCGCCAGCAGCCAAGGGTTGCTAGCGGGACTCTCCTACAATGAGCAGTTCTTC. It encodes CASSQGLLAGLSYNEQFF.

This clonotype was observed many times. The chain uses TRBV29-1 and TRBJ1-1, with a tentative D call TRBD1 (6 bases). V lost 7 bases and J 3 bases, leaving 12 bases between the germline ends. From germline, CDR1 is SQVTM and CDR2 ANQGSEA. This CDR3 has 12 residues. In nucleotides, the CDR3 is TGCAGCGGGGGGGGGGGCGACACTGAAGCTTTCTTT. It encodes CSGGGGDTEAFF.

The chain couples TRBV14 to TRBJ2-7, with TRBD2 identical over 12 bases. The J segment lost 2 bases and the V segment lost 2 bases, leaving 1 base of the junction unmatched. The CDR3 length is 15 residues. Germline V lookup: CDR1 SGHDN, CDR2 FVKESK. The CDR3 sequence is CASSQTSGRPYEQYF. CDR3 bases: TGTGCCAGCAGCCAAACTAGCGGGAGGCCCTACGAGCAGTACTTC. Full variable domain (missing parts from reference TRBV14 and TRBJ2-7): EAGVTQFPSHSVIEKGQTVTLRCDPISGHDNLYWYRRVMGKEIKFLLHFVKESKQDESGMPNNRFLAERTGGTYSTLKVQPAELEDSGVYFCASSQTSGRPYEQYFGPGTRLTVT.

This clonotype was found many times. The chain has TRBV27 and TRBJ2-1, with 9 bases lining up with TRBD2. J gave up 4 bases and V 5 bases, and 12 bases lay outside the gene matches. This CDR3 region has 17 residues. CDR1 is MNHEY, CDR2 SMNVEV, per germline (reference sequence). CDR3 amino acids: CASSLLAGGRDYNEQFF. DNA of the CDR3: TGTGCCAGCAGTCTCCTAGCGGGCGGGAGGGATTACAATGAGCAGTTCTTC.

Worth noting for this clonotype: This could be a read error, since a much larger clone is one nucleotide away. The chain employs TRBV30 and TRBJ1-1; no clear D. Germline V CDR1 and CDR2: GTSNPN, SVGIG (reference sequence). This CDR3 is 12 amino acids long. CDR3 region: CAWRNMNTEALF. The DNA of the CDR3 is TGTGCCTGGAGGAACATGAACACTGAAGCTCTCTTT.

V is TRBV24-1 and J is TRBJ2-5, with D hard to call. The CDR3 is 12 residues long. Germline lookup yields CDR1 KGHDR and CDR2 SFDVKD. With 5 bases removed from V and 3 bases from J, the gap between germline ends came to 6 bases. CDR3 sequence reads: CATSGIEETQYF. The CDR3, as DNA: TGTGCCACCAGTGGTATAGAAGAGACCCAGTACTTC.

This clonotype was detected many times. V is TRBV10-3 and J is TRBJ2-7; no firm D call. The CDR3 covers 12 residues. Trimming left V 3 bases short and J 7 bases short, with 10 bases between. Germline V gene data show CDR1 as ENHRY and CDR2 as SYGVKD. The chain's CDR3 is CAISDPSVEQYF. The CDR3 DNA reads TGTGCCATCAGTGATCCCTCGGTTGAGCAGTACTTC.

In the case of this clonotype: A read error may be the cause here, since a much bigger clone is one base away. The chain is built from TRBV20-1 and TRBJ2-3; 11 bases are shared with TRBD2. The CDR3 has 14 residues. In germline, CDR1 is DFQATT, CDR2 SNEGSKA (reference sequence). Here the CDR3 DNA reads TGCAGTGCTAGCCTAGCGGGAGGTCCAGATACGCGGTATTTT. Its protein product is CSASLAGGPDTRYF.

This rearrangement joins TRBV12-3 or TRBV12-4 to TRBJ1-5; 9 nucleotides match TRBD1. The CDR3 is 15 residues long. V lost 6 bases to trimming and J lost 7 bases; unmatched junction nucleotides: 10. CDR3 bases: TGTGCCAGCAGCTATGGACAGGGGAGAGGGCAGCCCCAGCATTTT. Translated: CASSYGQGRGQPQHF.

In its sample, this clonotype was seen many times. V is TRBV27 and J is TRBJ1-4; possible D gene TRBD1, 5 bases. V was pared by 6 bases and J by 6 bases, with 14 bases between. Germline V gives CDR1 MNHEY, CDR2 SMNVEV (reference sequence). The CDR3 has 14 amino acids. The CDR3 region is CASRSPGGDEKLFF. The DNA of the CDR3 is TGTGCCAGCAGAAGCCCCGGGGGGGATGAAAAACTGTTTTTT.

This chain links TRBV5-1 with TRBJ2-1; perhaps TRBD1 as D (5 bases). The CDR3 totals 15 residues. The V gene's germline CDR1 is SGHRS and CDR2 YFSETQ. Trimming stripped 4 bases from V and 0 bases from J, with 11 bases between. The DNA for the CDR3 is TGCGCCAGCAGCCCGGACACCGTCTCCTACAATGAGCAGTTCTTC. The encoded protein is CASSPDTVSYNEQFF.

The rearrangement joins TRBV5-1 to TRBJ2-3, with a tentative D call TRBD2 (5 bases). Trimming stripped 4 bases from V and 0 bases from J, with 12 bases between. The CDR3 covers 15 residues. Per the germline V gene, CDR1 is SGHRS and CDR2 is YFSETQ. The CDR3 here is CASSAAGLSTDTQYF. The CDR3 region has the DNA TGCGCCAGCAGCGCTGCGGGCCTGAGCACAGATACGCAGTATTTT.

At least ten counts were recorded for this clonotype. This chain links TRBV7-2 with TRBJ2-7; D might be TRBD1 (6 bases). Trimming removed 5 bases from V and 3 bases from J, with 20 bases in between. Germline V gene lookup returns CDR1 SGHTA and CDR2 FQGNSA. The CDR3 sequence is 16 residues long. The CDR3 region is CASSHGQSGNIYEQYF. For the CDR3, the DNA is TGTGCCAGCAGCCACGGACAGAGTGGTAACATCTACGAGCAGTACTTC.

Ten or more counts support this clonotype. The rearrangement joins TRBV12-3 or TRBV12-4 to TRBJ2-3; D uncertain. The CDR3 is made up of 13 amino acids. Trimming left V 3 bases short and J 2 bases short, with 6 bases between. Here the CDR3 reads CASSFTHTDTQYF. CDR3 in DNA: TGTGCCAGCAGTTTTACCCACACAGATACGCAGTATTTT.

This chain connects TRBV7-9 to TRBJ1-1; D uncertain. Looked up from germline, CDR1 is SEHNR and CDR2 is FQNEAQ (reference sequence). The ends were cut back, 0 bases at V and 1 base at J, with 9 bases in the middle. The CDR3 is 15 residues long. The CDR3 protein is CASSLAMTPNTEAFF. In DNA form, the CDR3 reads TGTGCCAGCAGCTTAGCTATGACACCGAACACTGAAGCTTTCTTT.